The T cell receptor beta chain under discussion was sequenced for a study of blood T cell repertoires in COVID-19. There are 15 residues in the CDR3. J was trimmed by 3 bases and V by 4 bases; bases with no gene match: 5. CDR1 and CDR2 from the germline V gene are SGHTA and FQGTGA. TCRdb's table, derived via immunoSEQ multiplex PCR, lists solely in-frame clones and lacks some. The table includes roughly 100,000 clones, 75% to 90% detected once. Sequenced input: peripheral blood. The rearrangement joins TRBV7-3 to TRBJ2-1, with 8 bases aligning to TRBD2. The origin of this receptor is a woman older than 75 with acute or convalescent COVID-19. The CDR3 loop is CASSSTGGRYNEQFF. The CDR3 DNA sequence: TGTGCCAGCAGCTCAACGGGGGGGCGCTACAATGAGCAGTTCTTC.